This TCR beta chain was obtained from a study of cytomegalovirus exposure and HLA in healthy donors. The germline V gene encodes CDR1 SGDLS and CDR2 YYNGEE. V was pared by 3 bases and J by 4 bases, with 5 bases of the junction left unmatched. The CDR3 covers 14 residues. PCR was performed using 60 Vbeta and 13 Jbeta primers. Libraries were prepared by immunoSEQ multiplex PCR; TCRdb keeps only in-frame clonotypes and omits some of them. The sample contains approximately 130,000 clones, more than 70% of which appear only once. Sequenced sample: PBMCs. The chain has TRBV9 and TRBJ2-3, with 7 bases lining up with TRBD1. This clonotype originated in a male donor in good health and CMV-seronegative. In DNA, the CDR3 is TGTGCCAGCAGCGCCTCACAGGGGTCAGATACGCAGTATTTT. Translating it yields CASSASQGSDTQYF.